Sequencing of this TCR beta chain was carried out in a study of cytomegalovirus exposure and HLA in healthy donors. The study's findings and limits: TCR beta chains numbering more than 150 were designated cytomegalovirus-associated. The later analysis indicated that the majority of CMV-associated TCR beta chains appeared HLA-restricted.

A single count supports this clone. Its target is not known. The PCR employed 60 Vbeta primers together with 13 Jbeta primers. Method: immunoSEQ multiplex PCR; TCRdb's copy keeps in-frame clones and lacks some. Counted here are under 200,000 clones, about four fifths occurring once; the ten biggest clones make up 4.5% to 7.5%. Trimming pared 0 bases from V and 1 base from J, leaving 10 bases between. Germline lookup yields CDR1 SQVTM and CDR2 ANQGSEA. This CDR3 is built from 15 residues. The sample taken for sequencing was PBMCs. The sequence was obtained from a woman aged 30 to 39 in good health and CMV-seropositive. The chain carries TRBV29-1 and TRBJ1-3; D uncertain. In nucleotides, the CDR3 is TGCAGCGTTGAAGATCTGGAGGCGTCTGGAAACACCATATATTTT. This gives the protein CSVEDLEASGNTIYF. The full variable domain, completed using reference TRBV29-1 and TRBJ1-3, is SAVISQKPSRDICQRGTSLTIQCQVDSQVTMMFWYRQQPGQSLTLIATANQGSEATYESGFVIDKFPISRPNLTFSTLTVSNMSPEDSSIYLCSVEDLEASGNTIYFGEGSWLTVV.